This section outlines one T cell receptor beta chain sequence together with its context. Its specificity is not known. The data belong to a study of T cell repertoires in cytomegalovirus infection. TCRdb reprocessed the reads via MiXCR and lists one record per CDR3 protein. Of about 830,000 distinct CDR3 sequences in the sample, 32% were seen once. The germline V gene has CDR1 SGHTA and CDR2 FQGTGA. The CDR3 is 21 amino acids. The V end was cut by 0 bases, the J end by 0 bases, with 23 bases between. The chain uses TRBV7-3 and TRBJ2-2, with D possibly being TRBD1 or TRBD2 (5 bases each). This receptor was identified in a human donor in good health (CMV status not recorded). Some clones in this sample may be carry-over from other donors' samples. Sequencing was performed on cultured CD8+ T cells from PBMCs, taken from culture after CMV antigen stimulation. Here the CDR3 reads CASSLTREMTGLTPNTGELFF. CDR3 bases: TGTGCCAGCAGCTTAACGAGGGAGATGACGGGGCTTACCCCGAACACCGGGGAGCTGTTTTTT.